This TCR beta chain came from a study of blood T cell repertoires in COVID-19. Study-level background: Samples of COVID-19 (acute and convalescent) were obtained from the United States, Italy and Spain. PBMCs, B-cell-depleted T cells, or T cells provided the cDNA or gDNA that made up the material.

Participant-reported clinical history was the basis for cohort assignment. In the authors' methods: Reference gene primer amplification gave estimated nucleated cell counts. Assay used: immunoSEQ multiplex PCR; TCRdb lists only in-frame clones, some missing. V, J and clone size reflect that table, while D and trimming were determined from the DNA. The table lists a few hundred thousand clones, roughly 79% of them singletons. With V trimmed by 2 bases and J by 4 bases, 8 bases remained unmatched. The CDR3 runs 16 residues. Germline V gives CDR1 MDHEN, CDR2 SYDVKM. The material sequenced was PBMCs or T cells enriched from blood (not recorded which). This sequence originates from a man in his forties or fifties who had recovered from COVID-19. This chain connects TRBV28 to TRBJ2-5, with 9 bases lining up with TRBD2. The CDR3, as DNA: TGTGCCAGCAGTTTAATCCGGCGGGGGGGCCGAGAGACCCAGTACTTC. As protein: CASSLIRRGGRETQYF.